The present T cell receptor beta chain was sequenced within a study of T cell responses to AZD1222 COVID-19 vaccine. Study observations and caveats: Increased Spike-specific TCR breadth and depth were observed after two AZD1222 doses. It was only 6 or 7 AZD1222 recipients who were seropositive at baseline.

The data were produced by immunoSEQ multiplex PCR, yet TCRdb's version contains in-frame clones alone and is incomplete. The sample shows fewer than 150,000 clones, about 87% of them seen only once. The CDR3 runs to 17 residues. The V gene end was trimmed by 4 bases and the J gene end by 2 bases; junction bases not matched to a gene: 4. CDR1 and CDR2 from the germline V gene are MNHNS and SASEGT. This clone appeared once. What it recognizes is unknown. Sequenced here: peripheral blood, sampled on day 0 of AZD1222 vaccination. The source of this sequence is an adult in good health. The chain couples TRBV6-1 to TRBJ2-1, with 14 bases matching TRBD2. This CDR3 is CASSGLAGGDPYNEQFF. The CDR3 DNA reads TGTGCCAGCAGTGGACTAGCGGGGGGGGACCCCTACAATGAGCAGTTCTTC.